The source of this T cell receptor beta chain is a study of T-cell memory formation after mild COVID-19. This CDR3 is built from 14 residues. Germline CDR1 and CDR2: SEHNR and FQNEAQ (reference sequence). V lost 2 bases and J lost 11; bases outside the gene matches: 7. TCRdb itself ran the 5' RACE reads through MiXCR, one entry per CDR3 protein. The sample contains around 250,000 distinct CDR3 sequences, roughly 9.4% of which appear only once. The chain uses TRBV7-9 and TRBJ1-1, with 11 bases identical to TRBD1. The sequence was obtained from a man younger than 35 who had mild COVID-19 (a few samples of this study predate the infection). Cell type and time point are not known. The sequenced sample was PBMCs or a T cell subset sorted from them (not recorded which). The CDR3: CASSLPGQGVLAFF. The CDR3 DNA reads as TGTGCCAGCAGCTTACCGGGACAGGGGGTTCTGGCTTTCTTT. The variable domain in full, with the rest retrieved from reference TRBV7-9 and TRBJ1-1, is DTGVSQNPRHKITKRGQNVTFRCDPISEHNRLYWYRQTLGQGPEFLTYFQNEAQLEKSRLLSDRFSAERPKGSFSTLEIQRTEQGDSAMYLCASSLPGQGVLAFFGQGTRLTVV.